This TCR beta chain derives from a study of T cells in narcolepsy. Overall study context: Patients with NT1 or NT2 and healthy control donors were enrolled. The study's findings and limits: Same-patient CSF and blood CD4+ T cell clonotypes included HCRT-specific and TRIB2-specific autoreactive ones. Healthy controls reportedly lacked the autoreactive clonotypes serially found in patients' blood.

In this sample, this clone turned up once. Antigen specificity is unknown. Trimming pared 4 bases from V and 1 base from J, leaving 17 bases between. Germline assignment: CDR1 SGHRS and CDR2 YFSETQ. The CDR3 contains 16 residues. Generated by immunoSEQ multiplex PCR, the TCRdb table keeps only in-frame clones and is missing some. This sample carries under 3,500 clones, roughly 60% of them seen once, and the ten largest clones take about 56%. V gene TRBV5-1 combines with J gene TRBJ1-1; D may be TRBD1 (6 bases). Source material: CD45RA- memory CD8+ T cells from PBMCs. The TCR originated in a human donor with narcolepsy. Written as DNA, the CDR3 is TGCGCCAGCAGCCCCATAGGCGGGACAACGAACACTGAAGCTTTCTTT. It specifies CASSPIGGTTNTEAFF.